These 3 T cell receptor beta chains were all obtained from the same sample, sequenced in a study of beta chain features in type 1 diabetes. Investigators reverse transcribed all isolated RNA, so they sequenced expressed TCRB transcripts. Sequenced by immunoSEQ multiplex PCR; TCRdb stores in-frame clones only, minus some. Among fewer than 900,000 clones listed, around a sixth were seen once. Sample: naive CD4+ T cells from blood. The receptors here all came from a woman aged 18-29 years in good health.

The rearrangement links TRBV2 to TRBJ1-3; unclear D gene. The CDR3 runs to 15 residues. Trimming removed 6 bases at V and 0 bases at J, with 12 bases between. Looked up from germline, CDR1 is SNHLY and CDR2 is FYNNEI. CDR3: CASSRVGSSGNTIYF. CDR3 coding DNA: TGTGCCAGCAGCCGGGTGGGGAGCTCTGGAAACACCATATATTTT.

This clone appeared a few times. The chain combines TRBV6-5 with TRBJ1-1; unclear D gene. There are 16 residues in the CDR3. Germline CDR1 and CDR2: MNHEY and SVGAGI. V lost 2 bases to trimming and J lost 5 bases, with 18 bases between them. CDR3 coding DNA: TGTGCCAGCAGTTACCTCGGAGGTCAAGGTTGGACTGAAGCTTTCTTT. Protein: CASSYLGGQGWTEAFF.

The rearrangement uses TRBV13 and TRBJ2-7; D not certain. The CDR3 is 12 residues long. Germline CDR1 is PRHDT and CDR2 is FYEKMQ (reference sequence). Deletions cut 5 bases from V and 9 bases from J, with 14 bases between. CDR3 sequence: CASSINRGPQYF. As DNA, the CDR3 is TGTGCCAGCAGCATTAACAGAGGCCCGCAGTACTTC.